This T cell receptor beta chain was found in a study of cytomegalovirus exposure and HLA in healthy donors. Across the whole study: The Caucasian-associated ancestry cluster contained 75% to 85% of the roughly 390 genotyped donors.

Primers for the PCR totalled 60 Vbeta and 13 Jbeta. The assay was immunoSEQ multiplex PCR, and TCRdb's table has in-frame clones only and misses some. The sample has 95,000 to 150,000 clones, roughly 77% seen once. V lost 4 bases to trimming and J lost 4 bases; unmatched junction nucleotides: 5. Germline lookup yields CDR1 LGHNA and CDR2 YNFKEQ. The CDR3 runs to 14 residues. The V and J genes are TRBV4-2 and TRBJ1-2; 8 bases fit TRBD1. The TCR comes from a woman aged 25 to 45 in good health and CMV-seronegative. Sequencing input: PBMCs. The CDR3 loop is CASSPDRATYGYTF. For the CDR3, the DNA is TGTGCCAGCAGCCCGGACAGGGCTACCTATGGCTACACCTTC.